The 9 T cell receptor beta chains listed next were all sequenced from one sample in a study of shared clonotypes between healthy human individuals. This table comes from immunoSEQ multiplex PCR, and its TCRdb copy is limited to in-frame clones, with some not included. The sample has around 2.1 million clones; roughly 91% are singletons. Terminally differentiated effector memory CD45RA+ cells were left out of the naive CD8 fraction, which was CD45RO-negative and positively selected for CCR7. The sequenced sample was naive CD8+ T cells from PBMCs. All receptors come from a man between 18 and 35 years old in good health. Some clones in this sample may be carry-over from other donors' samples.

The J gene is TRBJ2-3, the V gene TRBV7-8; 11 bases map to TRBD1. From germline, CDR1 is SGHVS and CDR2 FQNEAQ. The CDR3 loop spans 17 amino acids. V trimming: 8 bases; J trimming: 2 bases; junction bases outside the gene matches: 12. CDR3 amino acids: CASRRLRTGGTTDTQYF. CDR3 sequence (DNA): TGTGCCAGCCGACGACTGCGGACAGGGGGCACCACAGATACGCAGTATTTT.

The chain uses TRBV15 and TRBJ1-1; D is uncertain. V shed 0 bases and J shed 8 bases, with 13 bases lying between them. There are 14 residues in the CDR3. CDR1 is LNHNV, CDR2 YYDKDF, per germline (reference sequence). CDR3 sequence reads: CATSRELPGGEAFF. The CDR3 DNA reads TGTGCCACCAGCAGAGAGCTGCCCGGCGGGGAAGCTTTCTTT.

The V and J genes are TRBV11-2 and TRBJ1-4; D might be TRBD1 (6 bases). This CDR3 has 17 residues. Trimming cost V 5 bases and J 2 bases, with 18 bases left between them. Germline CDR1 SGHAT, CDR2 FQNNGV. CDR3 sequence reads: CASSPRGGGRTNEKLFF. Written as DNA, the CDR3 is TGTGCCAGCAGCCCGAGGGGGGGTGGAAGGACTAATGAAAAACTGTTTTTT.

The chain uses TRBV6-4 and TRBJ2-3; tentatively, D is TRBD1 or TRBD2 (6 bases each). The germline V gene has CDR1 MRHNA and CDR2 SNTAGT. The CDR3 runs to 15 residues. V lost 5 bases and J 4 bases, leaving 16 bases between the germline ends. CDR3 coding DNA: TGTGCCAGCAGTCAACTAGCTGGGGGCCCAGATACGCAGTATTTT. Residues: CASSQLAGGPDTQYF.

In nucleotides, the CDR3 is TGTGCCAGCAGTTTGCTACCAGGGGGATACTCCTACGAGCAGTACTTC. It encodes CASSLLPGGYSYEQYF. The chain has TRBV27 and TRBJ2-7; 7 bases agree with TRBD1. CDR3 length equals 16 residues. Germline CDR1 MNHEY, CDR2 SMNVEV (reference sequence). V trimming: 3 bases; J trimming: 0 bases; junction bases outside the gene matches: 8.

Details on this clone: The sample holds other DNA sequences that translate to the same CDR3. The V and J genes are TRBV27 and TRBJ1-1; the D is unclear. CDR1 MNHEY and CDR2 SMNVEV come from the germline V gene (reference sequence). With 3 bases removed from V and 1 base from J, the gap between germline ends came to 9 bases. The length of the CDR3 is 14 residues. CDR3 amino acids: CASSLTGANTEAFF. In DNA, the CDR3 is TGTGCCAGCAGTTTGACGGGCGCGAACACTGAAGCTTTCTTT.

This rearrangement joins TRBV5-1 to TRBJ2-7; D might be TRBD1 (6 bases). V lost 3 bases, J lost 5 bases, and 24 bases lay in between. The CDR3 runs 17 residues. The germline CDR1 and CDR2 sequences are SGHRS and YFSETQ. The CDR3 region has the DNA TGCGCCAGCAGCTGGGAATCCGGGACACAGAAGAGCGACGAGCAGTACTTC. This translates into CASSWESGTQKSDEQYF.

The chain is built from TRBV6-1 and TRBJ2-7; tentative D call: TRBD1 (6 bases). The V end lost 8 bases, the J end lost 2 bases, and 19 bases lay between the germline ends. The length of the CDR3 is 15 residues. Germline V gene lookup returns CDR1 MNHNS and CDR2 SASEGT. CDR3 in DNA: TGTGCCAGCCGCGGCGAACCGGACAGCCCCTACGAGCAGTACTTC. It is translated as CASRGEPDSPYEQYF.

The chain has TRBV11-1 and TRBJ2-2, with no clear D. CDR3 length: 14 residues. The ends were cut back, 1 base at V and 7 bases at J, with 10 bases in the middle. Germline V gives CDR1 SGHAT, CDR2 FQDESV (reference sequence). In DNA form, the CDR3 reads TGTGCCAGCAGCTTAGTCTCTAGATACGGGGAGCTGTTTTTT. It is translated as CASSLVSRYGELFF.